This T cell receptor (beta chain) was captured in a study of T-cell reconstitution after alpha-beta-depleted transplantation in children. Preparation of the TCRbeta library used unique molecular identifiers. Each CDR3 protein gets one entry after TCRdb re-called the PCR reads with MiXCR. Among a few hundred thousand distinct CDR3 sequences listed, 20% to 30% were seen once. The source was PBMCs, collected before TCRalphabeta/CD19-depleted stem cell transplant. The clonotype comes from a boy younger than two with Wiskott-Aldrich syndrome, due to receive a stem cell transplant.

Here the CDR3 DNA reads TGTGCCAGCATGACGACTAGCGGGATAGAGACCCAGTACTTC. This codes for CASMTTSGIETQYF. The chain carries TRBV6-1 and TRBJ2-5; 11 bases align to TRBD2. Germline assignment: CDR1 MNHNS and CDR2 SASEGT. The CDR3 sequence is 14 residues long. J was trimmed by 4 bases and V by 7 bases; bases with no gene match: 5.